These 2 T cell receptor beta chains originate from one sample sequenced in a study of T cells in tumors after PD-1 blockade. The method was immunoSEQ multiplex PCR; TCRdb's version includes in-frame clones alone and lacks a portion of them. The sample lists approximately 50,000 clones; roughly 80% were seen once. This specimen consisted of PBMCs, obtained before anti-PD-1 therapy. The receptors here all came from a human donor with advanced basal cell or squamous cell carcinoma (not recorded which).

This clone was detected only once. The chain uses TRBV29-1 and TRBJ1-1; D is ambiguous. V gave up 4 bases and J gave up 0 bases, with 12 bases separating them. Germline V lookup: CDR1 SQVTM, CDR2 ANQGSEA. This CDR3 is built from 14 residues. CDR3 bases: TGCAGCGTTGCGCAAGGACCCGTGAACACTGAAGCTTTCTTT. Protein sequence: CSVAQGPVNTEAFF.

CDR3: CASSSVAGDEQFF. The CDR3 DNA is TGTGCCAGCAGCTCGGTAGCGGGAGATGAGCAGTTCTTC. The rearrangement joins TRBV28 to TRBJ2-1, with 9 bases that match TRBD2. V lost 6 bases and J lost 8; bases outside the gene matches: 5. The CDR3 is made up of 13 amino acids. Germline V gene lookup returns CDR1 MDHEN and CDR2 SYDVKM.